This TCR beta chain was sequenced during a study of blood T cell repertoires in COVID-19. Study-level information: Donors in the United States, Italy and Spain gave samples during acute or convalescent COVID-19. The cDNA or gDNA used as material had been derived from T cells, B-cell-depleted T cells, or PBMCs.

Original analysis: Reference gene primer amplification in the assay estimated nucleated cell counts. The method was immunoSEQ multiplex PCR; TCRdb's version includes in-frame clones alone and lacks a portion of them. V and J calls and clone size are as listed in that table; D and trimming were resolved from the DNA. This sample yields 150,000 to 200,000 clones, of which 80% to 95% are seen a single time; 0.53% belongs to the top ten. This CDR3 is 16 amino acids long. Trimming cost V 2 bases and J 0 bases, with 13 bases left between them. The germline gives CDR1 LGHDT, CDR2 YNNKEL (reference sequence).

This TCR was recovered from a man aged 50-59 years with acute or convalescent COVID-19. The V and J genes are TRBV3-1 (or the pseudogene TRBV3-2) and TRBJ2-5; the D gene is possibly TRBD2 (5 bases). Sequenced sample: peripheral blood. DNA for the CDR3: TGTGCCAGCAGCCAATTCGGGCACGGGGACCAAGAGACCCAGTACTTC. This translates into CASSQFGHGDQETQYF.